These T cell receptor beta chains were read from a single sample in a study of neurological immune-mediated disorders. TCRdb itself ran the 5' RACE reads through MiXCR, one entry per CDR3 protein. The sample includes tens of thousands of distinct CDR3 sequences, around 3.5% of them seen just once. Sequencing used PBMCs. The origin of the receptors is a woman in her forties or fifties with multiple sclerosis. Both conserved end residues are part of each CDR3. D genes are given only for firm matches. Not all rows give a size; the values are once, few, many and, for expanded clones, a class.

V gene,D gene,J gene,clone size,CDR3 DNA,CDR3 protein
TRBV7-9,-,TRBJ2-1,many,TGTGCCAGCAGCTCCTACGACAAGGATCCATACAATGAGCAGTTCTTC,CASSSYDKDPYNEQFF
TRBV7-9,-,TRBJ1-6,many,TGTGCCAGCAATTCCGGGGCAAACAATTCACCCCTCCACTTT,CASNSGANNSPLHF
TRBV11-2,-,TRBJ2-7,many,TGTGCCTCCAGGGCCGGGTACGAGCAGTACTTC,CASRAGYEQYF
TRBV5-5,-,TRBJ1-2,many,TGTGCCAGCAGCTTGACACAAGTATTAAACTATGGCTACACCTTC,CASSLTQVLNYGYTF
TRBV5-1,TRBD2,TRBJ2-3,many,TGCGCCAGCAGCTCGCAAACTAGCGGGGCGGCAGATACGCAGTATTTT,CASSSQTSGAADTQYF
TRBV7-6,TRBD2,TRBJ2-3,many,TGTGCCAGCAGCGCGAGACTAGCGGGTTCCACAGATACGCAGTATTTT,CASSARLAGSTDTQYF
TRBV20-1,-,TRBJ2-7,many,TGCAGTGCTAGAATTCTCTACGAGCAGTACTTC,CSARILYEQYF
TRBV7-9,TRBD1,TRBJ2-7,many,TGTGCCAGCAGCGGACGGGACAGCGAGATCTACGAGCAGTACTTC,CASSGRDSEIYEQYF
TRBV25-1,-,TRBJ2-1,many,TGTGCCAGCAGAGCCAACCTGAGGATAGGGGGGTACAATGAGCAGTTCTTC,CASRANLRIGGYNEQFF
TRBV6-5,-,TRBJ2-7,-,TGTGCCAGCAGTTATGGGCAGCCTGGATCCTACGAGCAGTACTTC,CASSYGQPGSYEQYF
TRBV4-2,TRBD2,TRBJ2-1,many,TGTGCCAGCAGCCAAGAGAGAGGGTCGGGACTAGCGGGGGTCAGGTACAATGAGCAGTTCTTC,CASSQERGSGLAGVRYNEQFF
TRBV27,-,TRBJ2-1,many,TGTGCCAGCAGTTCTAGCAATGAGCAGTTCTTC,CASSSSNEQFF
TRBV28,-,TRBJ1-5,many,TGTGCCAGCAACCCCAGTCAGCCCCAGCATTTT,CASNPSQPQHF
TRBV7-9,TRBD1,TRBJ2-7,many,TGTGCCAGCAGCTTAGTTGTGACAGGGGGGACCTACGAGCAGTACTTC,CASSLVVTGGTYEQYF
TRBV5-5,-,TRBJ1-1,many,TGTGCCAGCAGCTTGGGGGGGCAGGGTGTGAACACTGAAGCTTTCTTT,CASSLGGQGVNTEAFF
TRBV4-3,-,TRBJ2-5,many,TGCGCCAGCAGCCAAGATCCCGGACAAGGGTCCCAGTACTTC,CASSQDPGQGSQYF
TRBV6-6,TRBD1,TRBJ1-1,many,TGTGCCAGCAGGCCCACAGGGGGCGAGGCTTTCTTT,CASRPTGGEAFF
TRBV5-1,-,TRBJ1-1,many,TGCGCCAGCAGCTTGAGGCTTCGAGACAGTCTGAACACTGAAGCTTTCTTT,CASSLRLRDSLNTEAFF
TRBV6-5,TRBD2,TRBJ2-7,many,TGTGCCAGCAGTCCACTAGCGGGGCTGGCCCCGGGCGAGCAGTACTTC,CASSPLAGLAPGEQYF
TRBV5-1,-,TRBJ1-5,many,TGCGCCAGCAGCTCTACGGGGGGCAGCAATCAGCCCCAGCATTTT,CASSSTGGSNQPQHF
TRBV5-1,-,TRBJ2-5,many,TGCGCCAGCAGCTTGGTATCGGGGGTAATTGGTGAGACCCAGTACTTC,CASSLVSGVIGETQYF
TRBV20-1,TRBD2,TRBJ2-3,many,TGCAGTGCTAGAGATAGGCGGGGGGGCCTTGCAGATACGCAGTATTTT,CSARDRRGGLADTQYF
TRBV12-3/TRBV12-4,-,TRBJ1-2,many,TGTGCCAGCAGTTTCAACGGCAATGGGGGCTACACCTTC,CASSFNGNGGYTF
TRBV5-1,TRBD2,TRBJ2-1,many,TGCGCCAGCAGCTTGGCCGGGAGCGGGGGGCCGACGGGTGAGCAGTTCTTC,CASSLAGSGGPTGEQFF
TRBV28,-,TRBJ2-3,many,TGTGCCAGCAGTCCCCAACAGGGACTTGGTGGCACAGATACGCAGTATTTT,CASSPQQGLGGTDTQYF
TRBV20-1,-,TRBJ1-4,many,TGCAGTGCTAACACAGGCTATGAAAAACTGTTTTTT,CSANTGYEKLFF
TRBV12-3/TRBV12-4,-,TRBJ1-2,many,TGTGCCAGCAGTTTCCACAGTACCTATGGCTACACCTTC,CASSFHSTYGYTF
TRBV4-3,-,TRBJ1-6,many,TGCGCCAGCAGCCAAACCACTGTCCCTCTTAATTCACCCCTCCACTTT,CASSQTTVPLNSPLHF
TRBV9,-,TRBJ2-1,many,TGTGCCAGCAGCGTTTTGGTCTCGGGGTTCTACAATGAGCAGTTCTTC,CASSVLVSGFYNEQFF
TRBV12-3/TRBV12-4,TRBD1,TRBJ1-2,many,TGTGCCAGCAGGATGACAGGGAACTATGGCTACACCTTC,CASRMTGNYGYTF
TRBV7-9,-,TRBJ1-5,many,TGTGCCAGCAGCTCGTCAACAGGACTGTGGGATCAGCCCCAGCATTTT,CASSSSTGLWDQPQHF
TRBV28,-,TRBJ1-6,-,TGTGCCAGCAGTTCTCGACGGGATAATTCAACCCTCAACTTT,CASSSRRDNSTLNF
TRBV20-1,TRBD1,TRBJ1-5,many,TGCAGTGCTAGGGGGGGACAGGGAAGAGGTCAGCCCCAGCATTTT,CSARGGQGRGQPQHF
TRBV12-3/TRBV12-4,-,TRBJ2-1,many,TGTGCCAGCAGTTTGGAGTGGTCCTACAATGAGCAGTTCTTC,CASSLEWSYNEQFF
TRBV20-1,-,TRBJ1-1,many,TGCAGTGCTAGGTCGACTGTCACTGAAGCTTTCTTT,CSARSTVTEAFF
TRBV4-3,TRBD1,TRBJ2-7,many,TGCGCCAGCAGCCAAGATACCGGGACAGGGGCCTCCTACGAGCAGTACTTC,CASSQDTGTGASYEQYF
TRBV20-1,-,TRBJ2-1,many,TGCAGTGCTAGGACTGCAAGTGGACAGTACAATGAGCAGTTCTTC,CSARTASGQYNEQFF
TRBV20-1,TRBD1,TRBJ2-4,many,TGCAGTGCTGACAGGGGGGAAAACATTCAGTACTTC,CSADRGENIQYF
TRBV28,-,TRBJ2-1,many,TGTGCCAGCAGTAAGTCCTTGCGGGTCAATGAGCAGTTCTTC,CASSKSLRVNEQFF
TRBV5-1,-,TRBJ2-3,many,TGCGCCAGCAGCTTTTCGAGAACAGATACGCAGTATTTT,CASSFSRTDTQYF
TRBV5-1,TRBD1,TRBJ2-7,many,TGCGCCAGCAGCTTACAGGGGGCTTTGAACGAGCAGTACTTC,CASSLQGALNEQYF
TRBV10-3,-,TRBJ2-3,many,TGTGCCATCAGGGACTACGGGGCGGCAGATACGCAGTATTTT,CAIRDYGAADTQYF
TRBV20-1,-,TRBJ2-1,many,TGCAGTGCCCGCGACCATGAGCAGTTCTTC,CSARDHEQFF
TRBV5-1,TRBD1,TRBJ2-7,many,TGCGCCAGCAGCCGCGGACAGGGGTACGAGCAGTACTTC,CASSRGQGYEQYF
TRBV12-3/TRBV12-4,-,TRBJ1-5,many,TGTGCCAGCAGTTTGACAGCATCTCGGCCCCAGCATTTT,CASSLTASRPQHF
TRBV15,TRBD2,TRBJ2-1,-,TGTGCCACCAGCAGAACCGGACCGGGGGGGCAGTTCTTC,CATSRTGPGGQFF
TRBV10-3,-,TRBJ1-6,many,TGTGCCATCTCCCCACAGAAGCTCCCTTCACCCCTCCACTTT,CAISPQKLPSPLHF
TRBV20-1,TRBD1,TRBJ1-1,many,TGCAGTGCTAGAGTGGGACAGATGAACACTGAAGCTTTCTTT,CSARVGQMNTEAFF
TRBV5-1,TRBD2,TRBJ2-3,many,TGCGCCAGCAGCATGGGACTAGAGGTTTTAGATACGCAGTATTTT,CASSMGLEVLDTQYF
TRBV7-2,-,TRBJ1-3,many,TGTGCCAGCAGCTTGTGGGGCCTCGGAAACACCATATATTTT,CASSLWGLGNTIYF
TRBV12-3/TRBV12-4,-,TRBJ2-7,many,TGTGCCAGCAGACCGGGACGGACTTCCTACGAGCAGTACTTC,CASRPGRTSYEQYF
TRBV12-3/TRBV12-4,TRBD2,TRBJ2-2,many,TGTGCCAGCAGTTTAGGACGGGTCAGGGGGCTAGCGGGGGGATCGGTGGGGGAGCTGTTTTTT,CASSLGRVRGLAGGSVGELFF
TRBV24-1,-,TRBJ2-3,many,TGTGCCACCCGTCCAGCAGGGGAGACAGATACGCAGTATTTT,CATRPAGETDTQYF
TRBV5-1,-,TRBJ1-2,many,TGCGCCACCGGGCTAAAACAGTACAGGCGGAGAAATGGCTACACCTTC,CATGLKQYRRRNGYTF